Frequency places the clone carrying this T cell receptor (beta chain) as medium-sized. The antigen remains unidentified. The sample originates from a study of T cell clusters in autoimmune cytopenias. Whole-study findings and limits: The cluster-lack signature was not seen for secondary cytopenia versus chronic lymphocytic leukemia. Physiological T cell clusters of healthy donors were apparently absent in primary autoimmune cytopenia patients.

Each sample's input was about 250 ng genomic DNA, 35,000 to 40,000 genome equivalents. One tube held mixed TRB-A and TRB-B primer pools for touch-down PCR. TCRdb derives one entry per CDR3 protein from the multiplex PCR reads, leaving out DNA. The data include 2,000 or so distinct CDR3 sequences; the top ten clones carry 50% to 55%. The CDR3 has 17 residues. Sequenced material: peripheral blood. The sequence was obtained from a human donor with an autoimmune cytopenia or autoimmune hepatitis (not recorded which). The V call is TRBV12-3 or TRBV12-4, the J call TRBJ2-3; TCRdb's assignment of TRBD1 cannot be checked, as there is no DNA. The CDR3 reads CASSLADRGRGTDTQYF.